The next 24 T cell receptor beta chains were all read from a single sample in a study of blood T cells in healthy people across ages. Using a J-beta primer mix together with a sample-barcoded 5' primer, a second PCR was run for roughly 6 to 12 cycles. TCRdb passed the 5' RACE reads through MiXCR, listing each CDR3 protein once. Here the sample spans around 1.5 million distinct CDR3 sequences, about 35% being singletons. The sequenced sample was blood. These receptors all come from a woman aged 30 to 39 in good health.

This clonotype was counted a few times. The V gene is TRBV3-1, the J gene TRBJ2-5; D not resolved. The germline CDR1 and CDR2 sequences are LGHDT and YNNKEL (reference sequence). This CDR3 comprises 15 residues. The V gene lost 1 base and the J gene lost 5 bases, with 14 bases spanning the gap. The DNA for the CDR3 is TGTGCCAGCAGCCAAGGCCCAGGAGTGTGGGAGACCCAGTACTTC. It translates to CASSQGPGVWETQYF.

The sample holds many counts of this clonotype. This chain connects TRBV3-1 to TRBJ2-7; 8 nucleotides align to TRBD2. This CDR3 spans 14 amino acids. Per germline, CDR1 LGHDT and CDR2 YNNKEL (reference sequence). Unmatched junction bases numbered 6, after V lost 2 bases and J lost 6 bases. This chain's CDR3 is CASSQTRGLGEQYF. The CDR3 DNA sequence: TGTGCCAGCAGCCAAACCCGGGGACTAGGCGAGCAGTACTTC.

The table lists this clonotype with a few counts. The rearrangement uses TRBV25-1 and TRBJ2-5, with 7 bases fitting TRBD2. The CDR3 runs 14 residues. With V trimmed by 5 bases and J by 5 bases, 8 bases remained unmatched. Per the germline V gene, CDR1 is MGHDK and CDR2 is SYGVNS. As DNA, the CDR3 is TGTGCCAGCAGTCCCCGAGCGGGGCTGGAGACCCAGTACTTC. The encoded protein is CASSPRAGLETQYF.

J is TRBJ1-2 and V is TRBV4-2; a possible D gene is TRBD1 (6 bases). The germline V and J ends were trimmed by 4 bases and 8 bases, with 26 bases remaining between them. Germline CDR1 is LGHNA and CDR2 is YNFKEQ. There are 17 residues in the CDR3. The DNA of the CDR3 is TGTGCCAGCAGCCTCCATGGGGACCGGGGGGCCGGGGGAGGCTACACCTTC. The encoded protein is CASSLHGDRGAGGGYTF.

The chain employs TRBV28 and TRBJ1-2; D unresolved. V dropped 6 bases and J dropped 6 bases, with 23 bases sitting between them. The CDR3 loop spans 16 amino acids. Germline V gene sequence: CDR1 MDHEN, CDR2 SYDVKM. The CDR3 bases are TGTGCCAGCAGCCCTATAACCCGGGTCAGAAGCAATGGCTACACCTTC. Residues: CASSPITRVRSNGYTF.

The V and J genes are TRBV20-1 and TRBJ1-2, with 10 nucleotides matching TRBD1. CDR1 and CDR2 (germline): DFQATT, SNEGSKA (reference sequence). The V gene end was trimmed by 1 base and the J gene end by 1 base; junction bases not matched to a gene: 3. The CDR3 runs 15 residues. In DNA, the CDR3 is TGCAGTGCTAGAGCGACAGGGGGCCTTAACTATGGCTACACCTTC. Residues: CSARATGGLNYGYTF.

Only a few counts were recorded for this clonotype. The J gene is TRBJ2-7, the V gene TRBV10-3, with TRBD1 identical over 8 bases. V gave up 5 bases and J gave up 8 bases; unmatched junction bases: 11. Per germline, CDR1 ENHRY and CDR2 SYGVKD. The length of the CDR3 is 14 residues. The CDR3 reads CAISTDRAPGKQYF. For the CDR3, the DNA is TGTGCCATCAGTACGGACAGGGCCCCCGGCAAGCAGTACTTC.

V is TRBV12-3 or TRBV12-4 and J is TRBJ1-5; TRBD1 might be the D (6 bases). V dropped 5 bases and J dropped 0 bases, with 11 bases sitting between them. This CDR3 region has 15 residues. The CDR3 coding sequence is TGTGCCAGCAGTGAGGACAGCCCTAGCAATCAGCCCCAGCATTTT. It encodes CASSEDSPSNQPQHF.

This clonotype was seen a few times. The J gene is TRBJ2-1, the V gene TRBV2; D gene uncertain. Germline V gives CDR1 SNHLY, CDR2 FYNNEI. The CDR3 contains 13 residues. Trimming removed 8 bases at V and 4 bases at J, with 12 bases between. The CDR3 spells CASEEVSYNEQFF. In DNA form, the CDR3 reads TGTGCCAGCGAGGAAGTTAGTTACAATGAGCAGTTCTTC.

This clonotype was counted ten times or more. This chain links TRBV7-6 with TRBJ2-7; 7 nucleotides line up with TRBD2. Trimming removed 1 base from V and 0 bases from J; junction bases left unmatched: 6. CDR1 SGHVS and CDR2 FNYEAQ come from the germline V gene. The CDR3 loop spans 16 amino acids. CDR3 protein: CASSLEGAGPSYEQYF. As DNA, the CDR3 is TGTGCCAGCAGCTTAGAGGGAGCGGGACCCTCCTACGAGCAGTACTTC.

The chain employs TRBV20-1 and TRBJ2-1; D is perhaps TRBD2 (6 bases). Germline V lookup: CDR1 DFQATT, CDR2 SNEGSKA (reference sequence). Trimming removed 5 bases from V and 10 bases from J, with 18 bases in between. CDR3 size: 13 residues. The CDR3 bases are TGCAGTGCTGGCGGGACTCTATCTTGGGAGCAGTTCTTC. It yields the protein CSAGGTLSWEQFF.

Only a few counts were recorded for this clonotype. The V call is TRBV2, the J call TRBJ2-5; 12 bases match TRBD2. The J segment lost 4 bases and the V segment lost 4 bases, leaving 7 bases of the junction unmatched. Germline-derived CDR1 and CDR2 are SNHLY and FYNNEI. The CDR3 spans 16 residues. CDR3 amino acids: CASSGGLAGGGETQYF. In DNA, the CDR3 is TGTGCCAGCAGTGGGGGACTAGCGGGCGGAGGAGAGACCCAGTACTTC.

The genes are TRBV4-1 and TRBJ2-3; no reliable D call. The V end was cut by 5 bases, the J end by 2 bases, with 11 bases between. Germline-derived CDR1 and CDR2 are MGHRA and YSYEKL. The CDR3 length is 14 residues. The CDR3 reads CASSFQETTDTQYF. The CDR3 DNA reads as TGCGCCAGCAGCTTTCAGGAAACCACAGATACGCAGTATTTT.

This clonotype showed up just a few times. This chain joins TRBV5-1 and TRBJ2-2; D not resolved. CDR1 is SGHRS and CDR2 is YFSETQ in the germline V gene. V lost 4 bases, J lost 0 bases, and 7 bases lay in between. The CDR3 spans 14 residues. The CDR3 loop reads CASSEAANTGELFF. CDR3 coding DNA: TGCGCCAGCAGCGAGGCAGCGAACACCGGGGAGCTGTTTTTT.

The rearrangement links TRBV6-1 to TRBJ2-1, with TRBD1 matching over 10 bases. V shed 6 bases and J 9 bases; nucleotides not matched to a gene: 8. Germline V CDR1 and CDR2: MNHNS, SASEGT. CDR3 size: 14 residues. CDR3 sequence (DNA): TGTGCCAGCAGGGACAGGGGGATACGTGGTGAGCAGTTCTTC. As protein: CASRDRGIRGEQFF.

This clonotype was seen a handful of times. CDR3 sequence: CASSVRGGYTF. CDR3 DNA sequence: TGTGCCAGCAGCGTGAGGGGAGGCTACACCTTC. The V call is TRBV5-5, the J call TRBJ1-2; possibly TRBD1 for D (5 bases). Germline assignment: CDR1 SGHKS and CDR2 YYEKEE (reference sequence). Between the trimmed V and J ends, which lost 4 bases and 8 bases, there was a span of 9 bases. The CDR3 totals 11 residues.

This clonotype has ten or more counts. The gene calls are TRBV29-1 and TRBJ2-7; D is possibly TRBD1 (5 bases). CDR1 and CDR2 from the germline V gene are SQVTM and ANQGSEA. Trimming removed 5 bases from V and 2 bases from J, with 10 bases in between. CDR3 length: 12 residues. Written as DNA, the CDR3 is TGCAGCGTTCTCGACAGAGCCTACGAGCAGTACTTC. Amino acids: CSVLDRAYEQYF.

This clonotype was detected many times. V usage is TRBV4-2 and J usage is TRBJ1-2; perhaps TRBD1 as D (5 bases). Germline V gene lookup returns CDR1 LGHNA and CDR2 YNFKEQ. This CDR3 spans 16 amino acids. Between the trimmed V and J ends, which lost 2 bases and 4 bases, there was a span of 17 bases. CDR3 sequence reads: CASSQRGRGVGYGYTF. CDR3 nucleotide sequence: TGTGCCAGCAGCCAACGGGGACGGGGTGTTGGCTATGGCTACACCTTC.

This clonotype occurred once. This clone may be a read error of a much larger clone one base away. The chain is built from TRBV4-1 and TRBJ2-4, with TRBD2 identical over 7 bases. The J call could be wrong; TRBJ2-7 is a better fit for the DNA end. Germline values: CDR1 MGHRA, CDR2 YSYEKL. This CDR3 has 16 residues. The CDR3 loop reads CASRAGGSSGSCEQYF. The CDR3 bases are TGCGCCAGCAGAGCCGGGGGTTCTAGCGGTTCCTGCGAGCAGTACTTC.

This chain connects TRBV15 to TRBJ2-7; D is possibly TRBD1 (6 bases). Germline assignment: CDR1 LNHNV and CDR2 YYDKDF (reference sequence). CDR3 length: 14 amino acids. Trimming cost V 1 base and J 0 bases, with 7 bases left between them. The chain's CDR3 is CATSRGQVSYEQYF. The CDR3 nucleotides read TGTGCCACCAGCAGAGGACAGGTCTCCTACGAGCAGTACTTC.

The sample holds a few counts of this clonotype. The V call is TRBV30, the J call TRBJ2-5, with 9 bases that match TRBD2. The J call is in doubt because the DNA end fits TRBJ2-7 better. The CDR3 has 13 residues. Germline-derived CDR1 and CDR2 are GTSNPN and SVGIG (reference sequence). The CDR3 here is CAWRLAGEYEQYF. The CDR3 bases are TGTGCCTGGAGATTAGCGGGGGAGTACGAGCAGTACTTC.

The chain couples TRBV24-1 to TRBJ2-3; 7 nucleotides match TRBD2. Germline loops: CDR1 KGHDR, CDR2 SFDVKD. Trimming took 9 bases from V and 0 from J; bases not matched to a gene: 11. The length of the CDR3 is 16 residues. This CDR3 reads CATGGRTDLSTDTQYF. The CDR3 region has the DNA TGTGCCACCGGCGGGAGAACTGACCTTAGCACAGATACGCAGTATTTT.

This clonotype was seen a few times. The chain couples TRBV27 to TRBJ2-3, with D possibly being TRBD2 (6 bases). V lost 6 bases and J 0 bases, leaving 13 bases between the germline ends. Germline CDR1 MNHEY, CDR2 SMNVEV (reference sequence). CDR3 length: 15 residues. The CDR3 DNA is TGTGCCAGCAGAAGCCTAGCGCTGAGCACAGATACGCAGTATTTT. It is translated as CASRSLALSTDTQYF.

The table lists this clonotype with many counts. The V gene is TRBV5-1, the J gene TRBJ2-7; D possibly corresponds to TRBD2 (6 bases). Trimming removed 2 bases from V and 2 bases from J, with 11 bases in between. Germline CDR1 and CDR2: SGHRS and YFSETQ. This CDR3 region has 14 residues. Here the CDR3 reads CASSLRGDPYEQYF. The CDR3, as DNA: TGCGCCAGCAGCTTACGCGGGGACCCCTACGAGCAGTACTTC. The whole variable domain, remainder taken from reference TRBV5-1 and TRBJ2-7, is KAGVTQTPRYLIKTRGQQVTLSCSPISGHRSVSWYQQTPGQGLQFLFEYFSETQRNKGNFPGRFSGRQFSNSRSEMNVSTLELGDSALYLCASSLRGDPYEQYFGPGTRLTVT.